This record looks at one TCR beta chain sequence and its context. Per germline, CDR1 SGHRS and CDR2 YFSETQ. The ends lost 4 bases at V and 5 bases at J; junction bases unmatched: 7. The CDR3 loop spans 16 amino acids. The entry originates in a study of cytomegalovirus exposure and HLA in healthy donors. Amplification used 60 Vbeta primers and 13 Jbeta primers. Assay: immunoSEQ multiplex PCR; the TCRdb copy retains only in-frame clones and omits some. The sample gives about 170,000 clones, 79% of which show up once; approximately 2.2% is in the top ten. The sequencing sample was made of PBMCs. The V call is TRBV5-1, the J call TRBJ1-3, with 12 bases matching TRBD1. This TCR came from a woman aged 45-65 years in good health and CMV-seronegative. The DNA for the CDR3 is TGCGCCAGCAGCGACCGGGACAGGGGGCCGCGAAACACCATATATTTT. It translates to CASSDRDRGPRNTIYF.